The clone carrying this T cell receptor (beta chain) was seen only a few times. No antigen is known for it. Trimming removed 2 bases from V and 6 bases from J, with 8 bases in between. Germline V gene sequence: CDR1 KGHDR, CDR2 SFDVKD. This CDR3 region has 13 residues. The data derive from a study of T cells in Graves' hyperthyroidism and ophthalmopathy. Clinical symptoms, serum thyroxine, TRAb, thyroid ultrasound and orbital computed tomography informed diagnoses. Study observations and caveats: Most clonotypes expanded in the thyroid (above 0.001) were also present in blood.

From RNA transcripts, TCR beta CDR3 regions were amplified. A first-round RT-PCR of the TCR CDR3 used the HTBI primer set. TCRdb redid the calling of the multiplex PCR reads with MiXCR, one entry per CDR3 protein. The data contain more than 250,000 distinct CDR3 sequences, roughly 15% of them singletons. The sequence came from a woman aged 45-59 years with Graves' hyperthyroidism that later progressed to Graves' ophthalmopathy. The sample taken for sequencing was blood. V gene TRBV24-1 combines with J gene TRBJ2-3; D is ambiguous. In DNA form, the CDR3 reads TGTGCCACCAGTGATTCATCTTCCGATACGCAGTATTTT. Its translation is CATSDSSSDTQYF.